These T cell receptor beta chains were read from a single sample in a study of tissue T cells after allogeneic stem cell transplantation. Clones were read by immunoSEQ multiplex PCR, and TCRdb kept only the in-frame ones, dropping some. Among about 3,700 clones listed, approximately 58% were seen once. This sample comprised tissue from the ileum, obtained at autopsy. These receptors originate from a male donor at least 60 years old with lung cancer. CDR3s include the opening cysteine and the closing phenylalanine or tryptophan. The order of the fields is J gene, D gene, clone size, V gene, CDR3 protein, CDR3 DNA. D genes are given only for firm matches. Only some rows state a clone size, as once, few, many or a class for expanded clones.

J gene: TRBJ2-7
D gene: .
clone size: .
V gene: TRBV5-1
CDR3 protein: CASSPSTGLYEQYF
CDR3 DNA: TGCGCCAGCAGCCCTTCCACAGGGCTCTACGAGCAGTACTTC

J gene: TRBJ2-7
D gene: TRBD2
clone size: .
V gene: TRBV5-8
CDR3 protein: CASSHGLAGGDEQYF
CDR3 DNA: TGTGCCAGCAGTCATGGACTAGCGGGAGGAGACGAGCAGTACTTC

J gene: TRBJ2-1
D gene: TRBD2
clone size: .
V gene: TRBV13
CDR3 protein: CASSDARLAGANEQFF
CDR3 DNA: TGTGCCAGCAGCGACGCCCGACTAGCGGGGGCTAATGAGCAGTTCTTC

J gene: TRBJ2-7
D gene: .
clone size: .
V gene: TRBV12-3/TRBV12-4
CDR3 protein: CASSLQGPPYF
CDR3 DNA: TGTGCCAGCAGTTTGCAGGGCCCACCGTACTTC

J gene: TRBJ2-7
D gene: .
clone size: .
V gene: TRBV15
CDR3 protein: CATSRDFPPQSNEQYF
CDR3 DNA: TGTGCCACCAGCAGAGATTTCCCCCCGCAGAGCAACGAGCAGTACTTC

J gene: TRBJ1-1
D gene: .
clone size: few
V gene: TRBV5-5
CDR3 protein: CASSPLGAEAFF
CDR3 DNA: TGTGCCAGCAGCCCTTTGGGAGCTGAAGCTTTCTTT

J gene: TRBJ1-3
D gene: TRBD1
clone size: .
V gene: TRBV18
CDR3 protein: CASSPPGQGHSGNTIYF
CDR3 DNA: TGTGCCAGCTCACCACCGGGACAGGGTCACTCTGGAAACACCATATATTTT

J gene: TRBJ1-2
D gene: TRBD1
clone size: once
V gene: TRBV6-2/TRBV6-3
CDR3 protein: CASSYPGTASMGYTF
CDR3 DNA: TGTGCCAGCAGTTACCCCGGGACAGCTTCTATGGGCTACACCTTC

J gene: TRBJ1-1
D gene: TRBD1
clone size: few
V gene: TRBV29-1
CDR3 protein: CSGKTGGSGTEAFF
CDR3 DNA: TGCAGCGGTAAAACAGGGGGGTCGGGGACTGAAGCTTTCTTT

J gene: TRBJ1-1
D gene: .
clone size: .
V gene: TRBV11-3
CDR3 protein: CASSSGYPATEAFF
CDR3 DNA: TGTGCCAGCAGCTCGGGTTACCCGGCCACTGAAGCTTTCTTT

J gene: TRBJ1-5
D gene: .
clone size: few
V gene: TRBV9
CDR3 protein: CASSPSSGDNQPQHF
CDR3 DNA: TGTGCCAGCAGCCCTAGCTCGGGTGACAATCAGCCCCAGCATTTT

J gene: TRBJ2-7
D gene: .
clone size: medium-sized
V gene: TRBV12-1
CDR3 protein: CARRQGAYEQYF
CDR3 DNA: TGTGCCAGAAGACAGGGAGCCTACGAGCAGTACTTC

J gene: TRBJ2-1
D gene: TRBD2
clone size: once
V gene: TRBV3-1/TRBV3-2
CDR3 protein: CASSQDSGLAGGPDEQFF
CDR3 DNA: TGTGCCAGCAGCCAAGATTCAGGGCTAGCGGGAGGGCCGGATGAGCAGTTCTTC

J gene: TRBJ1-1
D gene: TRBD1
clone size: .
V gene: TRBV5-8
CDR3 protein: CASSYLGQGKGAFF
CDR3 DNA: TGTGCCAGCAGTTACCTAGGACAGGGTAAGGGAGCTTTCTTT

J gene: TRBJ1-5
D gene: .
clone size: .
V gene: TRBV12-5
CDR3 protein: CASGLERQGNQPQHF
CDR3 DNA: TGTGCTAGTGGTTTGGAGCGACAGGGCAATCAGCCCCAGCATTTT

J gene: TRBJ2-1
D gene: TRBD2
clone size: .
V gene: TRBV11-2
CDR3 protein: CASRSLAGVHNEQFF
CDR3 DNA: TGTGCCAGCAGATCTCTAGCGGGAGTCCACAATGAGCAGTTCTTC

J gene: TRBJ1-2
D gene: .
clone size: .
V gene: TRBV27
CDR3 protein: CASRYGQGPYYGYTF
CDR3 DNA: TGTGCCAGCAGATACGGGCAGGGACCTTACTATGGCTACACCTTC

J gene: TRBJ1-5
D gene: TRBD1
clone size: few
V gene: TRBV6-5
CDR3 protein: CASRQTGRDQPQHF
CDR3 DNA: TGTGCCAGCAGACAGACAGGGAGGGACCAGCCCCAGCATTTT

J gene: TRBJ2-7
D gene: TRBD1
clone size: .
V gene: TRBV3-1/TRBV3-2
CDR3 protein: CASSQGTGYSYEQYF
CDR3 DNA: TGTGCCAGCAGCCAAGGGACAGGCTACTCCTACGAGCAGTACTTC

J gene: TRBJ2-2
D gene: TRBD2
clone size: .
V gene: TRBV15
CDR3 protein: CATSRDRLAGGSGELFF
CDR3 DNA: TGTGCCACCAGCAGAGATCGCCTAGCGGGAGGGTCCGGGGAGCTGTTTTTT

J gene: TRBJ2-5
D gene: TRBD1
clone size: .
V gene: TRBV18
CDR3 protein: CASSTGTGAQETQYF
CDR3 DNA: TGTGCCAGCTCAACCGGGACAGGGGCCCAAGAGACCCAGTACTTC

J gene: TRBJ2-3
D gene: .
clone size: few
V gene: TRBV9
CDR3 protein: CASSVAVDSTDTQYF
CDR3 DNA: TGTGCCAGCAGCGTAGCTGTGGATAGCACAGATACGCAGTATTTT

J gene: TRBJ1-3
D gene: .
clone size: .
V gene: TRBV3-1/TRBV3-2
CDR3 protein: CASSQVYMTGIIRNTIYF
CDR3 DNA: TGTGCCAGCAGCCAAGTCTACATGACGGGCATTATCAGAAACACCATATATTTT

J gene: TRBJ1-1
D gene: .
clone size: once
V gene: TRBV9
CDR3 protein: CASSPMGSNTEAFF
CDR3 DNA: TGTGCCAGCAGCCCCATGGGTAGTAACACTGAAGCTTTCTTT

J gene: TRBJ2-1
D gene: TRBD2
clone size: few
V gene: TRBV9
CDR3 protein: CASSASGRAGNEQFF
CDR3 DNA: TGTGCCAGCAGCGCTAGCGGGAGGGCCGGAAATGAGCAGTTCTTC

J gene: TRBJ1-5
D gene: .
clone size: .
V gene: TRBV6-5
CDR3 protein: CASRLEQGRHQPQHF
CDR3 DNA: TGTGCCAGCAGACTCGAACAGGGTCGACATCAGCCCCAGCATTTT

J gene: TRBJ2-6
D gene: .
clone size: medium-sized
V gene: TRBV5-1
CDR3 protein: CASSLDGGLGANVLTF
CDR3 DNA: TGCGCCAGCAGCTTGGATGGGGGTCTTGGGGCCAACGTCCTGACTTTC

J gene: TRBJ2-3
D gene: .
clone size: .
V gene: TRBV30
CDR3 protein: CAWSVGASTDTQYF
CDR3 DNA: TGTGCCTGGAGTGTAGGTGCTAGCACAGATACGCAGTATTTT

J gene: TRBJ2-5
D gene: TRBD2
clone size: once
V gene: TRBV5-4
CDR3 protein: CASSRRTLAGGIGETQYF
CDR3 DNA: TGTGCCAGCAGCCGGAGAACATTAGCGGGAGGGATTGGAGAGACCCAGTACTTC

J gene: TRBJ2-7
D gene: TRBD2
clone size: .
V gene: TRBV5-4
CDR3 protein: CASSLSSSGNYEQYF
CDR3 DNA: TGTGCCAGCAGCTTGAGCTCTAGCGGGAACTACGAGCAGTACTTC

J gene: TRBJ2-7
D gene: TRBD1
clone size: .
V gene: TRBV24-1
CDR3 protein: CATSDETTGVYEQYF
CDR3 DNA: TGTGCCACCAGTGATGAGACTACAGGGGTTTACGAGCAGTACTTC

J gene: TRBJ1-5
D gene: .
clone size: .
V gene: TRBV5-5
CDR3 protein: CASSLEGWEGQPQHF
CDR3 DNA: TGTGCCAGCAGCTTGGAGGGGTGGGAGGGTCAGCCCCAGCATTTT